Given below is one TCR beta chain in context. These data belong to a study of CD8 T cells in Susac syndrome. Random hexamers were used to reverse transcribe roughly 0.5 to 1 ug of RNA. immunoSEQ multiplex PCR amplified TCR beta CDR3 across 54 Vbeta, 13 Jbeta. TCRdb ran MiXCR on the immunoSEQ multiplex PCR reads and lists one entry per CDR3 protein. Here the sample spans approximately 200,000 distinct CDR3 sequences, 95% being singletons. The sample taken for sequencing was CD4+ T cells from PBMCs. The receptor was derived from a human donor with multiple sclerosis.

The CDR3 DNA is TGCGCCAGCAGCGTTAATCGGGCCCCAAATCGGGTTGAGCAGTACTTC. It translates to CASSVNRAPNRVEQYF. The chain joins TRBV23-1 to TRBJ2-7; no reliable D call. TRBV23-1 is marked as an open reading frame, function uncertain. The germline V and J ends were trimmed by 6 bases and 7 bases, with 25 bases remaining between them. CDR3 length equals 16 residues.